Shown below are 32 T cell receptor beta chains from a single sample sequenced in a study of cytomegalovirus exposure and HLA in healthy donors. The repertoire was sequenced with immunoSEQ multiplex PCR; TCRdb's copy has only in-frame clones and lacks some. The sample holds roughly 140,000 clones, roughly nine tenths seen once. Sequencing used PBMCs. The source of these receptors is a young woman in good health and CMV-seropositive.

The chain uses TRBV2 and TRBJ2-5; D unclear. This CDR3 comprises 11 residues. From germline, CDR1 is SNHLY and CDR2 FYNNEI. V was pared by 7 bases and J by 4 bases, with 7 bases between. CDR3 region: CASMLGETQYF. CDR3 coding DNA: TGTGCCAGCATGCTAGGAGAGACCCAGTACTTC.

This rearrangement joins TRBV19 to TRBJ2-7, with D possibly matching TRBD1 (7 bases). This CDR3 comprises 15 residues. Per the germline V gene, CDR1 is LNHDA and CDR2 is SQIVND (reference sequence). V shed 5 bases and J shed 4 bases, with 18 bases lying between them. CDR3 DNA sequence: TGTGCCAGTAGTGCCGCAGGGGGGTTCCTTTACGAGCAGTACTTC. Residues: CASSAAGGFLYEQYF. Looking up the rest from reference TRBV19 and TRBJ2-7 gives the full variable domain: DGGITQSPKYLFRKEGQNVTLSCEQNLNHDAMYWYRQDPGQGLRLIYYSQIVNDFQKGDIAEGYSVSREKKESFPLTVTSAQKNPTAFYLCASSAAGGFLYEQYFGPGTRLTVT.

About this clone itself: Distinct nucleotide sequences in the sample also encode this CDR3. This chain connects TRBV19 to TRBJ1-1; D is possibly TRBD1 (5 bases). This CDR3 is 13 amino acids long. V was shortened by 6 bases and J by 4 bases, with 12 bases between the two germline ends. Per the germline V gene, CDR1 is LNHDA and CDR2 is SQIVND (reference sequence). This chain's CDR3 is CASRTGPGTEAFF. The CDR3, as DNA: TGTGCCAGTAGAACAGGCCCTGGCACTGAAGCTTTCTTT.

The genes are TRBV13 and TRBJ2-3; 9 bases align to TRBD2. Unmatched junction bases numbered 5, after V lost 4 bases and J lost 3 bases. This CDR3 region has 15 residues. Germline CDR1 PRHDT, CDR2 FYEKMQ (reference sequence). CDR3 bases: TGTGCCAGCAGCTCATTCGCGGGAGGGACAGATACGCAGTATTTT. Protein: CASSSFAGGTDTQYF.

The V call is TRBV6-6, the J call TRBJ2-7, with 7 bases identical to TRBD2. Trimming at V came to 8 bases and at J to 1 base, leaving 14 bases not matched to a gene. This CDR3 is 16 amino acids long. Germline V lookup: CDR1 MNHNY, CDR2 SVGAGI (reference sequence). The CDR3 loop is CASQWVSGGRSYEQYF. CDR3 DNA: TGTGCCAGCCAATGGGTTTCTGGCGGGAGATCCTACGAGCAGTACTTC.

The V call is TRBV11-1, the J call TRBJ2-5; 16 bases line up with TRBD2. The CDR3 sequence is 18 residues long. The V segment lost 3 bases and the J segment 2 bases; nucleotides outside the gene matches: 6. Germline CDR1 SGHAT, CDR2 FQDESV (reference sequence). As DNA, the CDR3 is TGTGCCAGCAGCTTTGGGGGACTAGCGGGAGGGGTTCAAGAGACCCAGTACTTC. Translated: CASSFGGLAGGVQETQYF. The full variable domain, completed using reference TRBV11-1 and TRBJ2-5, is EAEVAQSPRYKITEKSQAVAFWCDPISGHATLYWYRQILGQGPELLVQFQDESVVDDSQLPKDRFSAERLKGVDSTLKIQPAELGDSAMYLCASSFGGLAGGVQETQYFGPGTRLLVL.

The CDR3 spells CSVGRGEAGYTF. The CDR3 nucleotides read TGCAGCGTTGGACGGGGAGAGGCTGGCTACACCTTC. The chain has TRBV29-1 and TRBJ1-2; no clear D. Between the trimmed V and J ends, which lost 4 bases and 7 bases, there was a span of 13 bases. CDR3 length equals 12 residues. Germline CDR1 is SQVTM and CDR2 is ANQGSEA.

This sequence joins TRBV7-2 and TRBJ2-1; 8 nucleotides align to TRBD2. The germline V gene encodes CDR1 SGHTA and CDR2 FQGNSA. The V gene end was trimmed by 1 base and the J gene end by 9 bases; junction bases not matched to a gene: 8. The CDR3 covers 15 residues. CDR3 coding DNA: TGTGCCAGCAGCTTAGAGAGCGGGGGTTACGCTGAGCAGTTCTTC. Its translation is CASSLESGGYAEQFF.

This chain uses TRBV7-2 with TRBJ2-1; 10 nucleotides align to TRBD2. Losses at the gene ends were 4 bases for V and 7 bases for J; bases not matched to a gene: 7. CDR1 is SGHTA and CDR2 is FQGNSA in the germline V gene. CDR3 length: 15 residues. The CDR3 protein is CASSSSSGSWNEQFF. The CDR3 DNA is TGTGCCAGCAGCTCATCTAGCGGGAGTTGGAATGAGCAGTTCTTC.

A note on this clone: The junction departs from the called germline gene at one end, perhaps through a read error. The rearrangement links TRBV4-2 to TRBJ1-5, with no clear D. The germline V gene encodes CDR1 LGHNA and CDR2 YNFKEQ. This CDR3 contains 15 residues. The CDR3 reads CASSQGQEGSQSQHF. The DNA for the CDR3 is TGTGCCAGCAGCCAAGGGCAGGAGGGAAGTCAGTCCCAGCATTTT.

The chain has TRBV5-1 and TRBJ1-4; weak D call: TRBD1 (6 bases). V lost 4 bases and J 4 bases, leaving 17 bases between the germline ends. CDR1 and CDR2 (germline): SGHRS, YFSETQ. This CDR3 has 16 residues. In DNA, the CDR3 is TGCGCCAGCAGCGGGGGGGACGGACAGCTTAATGAAAAACTGTTTTTT. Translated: CASSGGDGQLNEKLFF.

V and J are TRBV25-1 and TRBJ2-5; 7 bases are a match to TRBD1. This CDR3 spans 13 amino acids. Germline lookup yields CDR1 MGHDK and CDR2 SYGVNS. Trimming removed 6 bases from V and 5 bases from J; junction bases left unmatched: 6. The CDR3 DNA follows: TGTGCCAGCAGGTCACAGGGGTTGGAGACCCAGTACTTC. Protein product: CASRSQGLETQYF.

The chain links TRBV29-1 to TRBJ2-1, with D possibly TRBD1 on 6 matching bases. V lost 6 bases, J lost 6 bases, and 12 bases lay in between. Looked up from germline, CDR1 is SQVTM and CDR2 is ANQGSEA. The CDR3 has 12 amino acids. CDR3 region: CSVATGFNEQFF. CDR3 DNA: TGCAGCGTCGCGACAGGTTTCAATGAGCAGTTCTTC.

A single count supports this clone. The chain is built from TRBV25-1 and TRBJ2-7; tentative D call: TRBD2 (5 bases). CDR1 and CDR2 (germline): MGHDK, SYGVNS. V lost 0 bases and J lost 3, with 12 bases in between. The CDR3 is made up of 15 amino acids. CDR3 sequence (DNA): TGTGCCAGCAGTGAATACCGGGGAGAGGGCTACGAGCAGTACTTC. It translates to CASSEYRGEGYEQYF.

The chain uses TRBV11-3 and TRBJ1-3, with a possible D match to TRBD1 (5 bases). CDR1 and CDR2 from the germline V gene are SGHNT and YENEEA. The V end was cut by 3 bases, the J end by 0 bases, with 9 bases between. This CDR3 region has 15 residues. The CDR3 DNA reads TGTGCCAGCAGCTTGGGGGGGATCTCTGGAAACACCATATATTTT. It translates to CASSLGGISGNTIYF.

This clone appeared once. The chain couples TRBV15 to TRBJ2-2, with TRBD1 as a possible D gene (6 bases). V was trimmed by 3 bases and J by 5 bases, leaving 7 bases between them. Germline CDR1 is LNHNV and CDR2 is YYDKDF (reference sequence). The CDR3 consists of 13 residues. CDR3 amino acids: CATSRTGTGELFF. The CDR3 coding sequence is TGTGCCACCAGCAGGACAGGTACCGGGGAGCTGTTTTTT.

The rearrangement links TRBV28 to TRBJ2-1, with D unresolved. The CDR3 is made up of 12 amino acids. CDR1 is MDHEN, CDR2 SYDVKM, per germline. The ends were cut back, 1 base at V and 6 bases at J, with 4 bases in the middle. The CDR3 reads CASSLYFNEQFF. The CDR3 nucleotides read TGTGCCAGCAGTTTATACTTCAATGAGCAGTTCTTC.

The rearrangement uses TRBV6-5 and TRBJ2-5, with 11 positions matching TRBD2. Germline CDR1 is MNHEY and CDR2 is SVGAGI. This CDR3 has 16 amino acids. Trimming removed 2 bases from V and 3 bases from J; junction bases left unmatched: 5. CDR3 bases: TGTGCCAGCAGTTACCCGGGGGGACTAGCGGAAGAGACCCAGTACTTC. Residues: CASSYPGGLAEETQYF.

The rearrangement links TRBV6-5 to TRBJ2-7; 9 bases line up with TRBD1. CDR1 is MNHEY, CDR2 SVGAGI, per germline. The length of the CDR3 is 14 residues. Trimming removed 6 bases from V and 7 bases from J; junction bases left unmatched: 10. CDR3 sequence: CASSPGTGRSEQYF. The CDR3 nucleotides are TGTGCCAGCAGCCCCGGGACAGGGCGAAGTGAGCAGTACTTC.

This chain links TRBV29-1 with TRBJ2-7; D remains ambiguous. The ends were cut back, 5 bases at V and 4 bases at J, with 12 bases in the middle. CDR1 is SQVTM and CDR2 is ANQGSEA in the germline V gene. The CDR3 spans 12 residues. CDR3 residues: CSVSHSQYEQYF. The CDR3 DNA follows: TGCAGCGTTTCCCACTCTCAATACGAGCAGTACTTC.

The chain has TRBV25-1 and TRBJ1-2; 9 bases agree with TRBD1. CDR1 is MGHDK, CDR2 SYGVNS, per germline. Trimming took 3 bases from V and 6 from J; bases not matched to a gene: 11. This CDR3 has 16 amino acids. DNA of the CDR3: TGTGCCAGCAGTGAGTACAAACAGGGGGCGCAGGATGGCTACACCTTC. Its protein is CASSEYKQGAQDGYTF.

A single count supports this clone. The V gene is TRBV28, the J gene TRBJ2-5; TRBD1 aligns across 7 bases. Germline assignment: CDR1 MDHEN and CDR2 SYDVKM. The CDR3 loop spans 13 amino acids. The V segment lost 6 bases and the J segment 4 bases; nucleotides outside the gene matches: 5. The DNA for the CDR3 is TGTGCCAGCAGGGAGACAGGGCCAGAGACCCAGTACTTC. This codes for CASRETGPETQYF. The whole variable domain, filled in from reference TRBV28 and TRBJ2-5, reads DVKVTQSSRYLVKRTGEKVFLECVQDMDHENMFWYRQDPGLGLRLIYFSYDVKMKEKGDIPEGYSVSREKKERFSLILESASTNQTSMYLCASRETGPETQYFGPGTRLLVL.

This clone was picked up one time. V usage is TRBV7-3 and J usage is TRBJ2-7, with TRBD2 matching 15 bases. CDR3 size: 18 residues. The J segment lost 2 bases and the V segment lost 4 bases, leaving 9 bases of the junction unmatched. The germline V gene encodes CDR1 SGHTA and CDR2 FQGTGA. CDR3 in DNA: TGTGCCAGCAGCTCGTCCGGGACTAGCGGGAGGACAGCCTACGAGCAGTACTTC. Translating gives CASSSSGTSGRTAYEQYF.

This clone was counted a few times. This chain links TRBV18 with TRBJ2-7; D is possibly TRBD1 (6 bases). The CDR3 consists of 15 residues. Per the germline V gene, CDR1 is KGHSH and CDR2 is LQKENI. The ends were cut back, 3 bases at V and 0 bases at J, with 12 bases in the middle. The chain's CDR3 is CASSPLSDSSYEQYF. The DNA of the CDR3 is TGTGCCAGCTCACCGCTTTCGGACAGCTCCTACGAGCAGTACTTC. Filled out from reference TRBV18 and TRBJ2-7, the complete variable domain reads NAGVMQNPRHLVRRRGQEARLRCSPMKGHSHVYWYRQLPEEGLKFMVYLQKENIIDESGMPKERFSAEFPKEGPSILRIQQVVRGDSAAYFCASSPLSDSSYEQYFGPGTRLTVT.

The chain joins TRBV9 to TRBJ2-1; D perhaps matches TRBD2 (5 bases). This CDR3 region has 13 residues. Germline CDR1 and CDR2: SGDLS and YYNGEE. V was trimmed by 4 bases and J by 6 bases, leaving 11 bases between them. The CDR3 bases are TGTGCCAGCAGCACTACTAGGTCCAATGAGCAGTTCTTC. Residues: CASSTTRSNEQFF.

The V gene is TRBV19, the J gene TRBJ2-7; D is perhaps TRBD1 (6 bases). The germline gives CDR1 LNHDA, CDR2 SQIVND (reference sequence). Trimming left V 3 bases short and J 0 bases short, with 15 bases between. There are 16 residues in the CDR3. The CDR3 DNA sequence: TGTGCCAGTAGTATCTTACCCGGACAGAGCTCCTACGAGCAGTACTTC. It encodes CASSILPGQSSYEQYF.

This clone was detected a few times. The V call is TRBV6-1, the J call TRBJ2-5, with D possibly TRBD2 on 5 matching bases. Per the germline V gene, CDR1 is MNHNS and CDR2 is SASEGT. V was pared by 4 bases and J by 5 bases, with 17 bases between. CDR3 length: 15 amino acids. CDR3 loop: CASSGGGSPRETQYF. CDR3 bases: TGTGCCAGCAGTGGCGGTGGGAGCCCCAGGGAGACCCAGTACTTC.

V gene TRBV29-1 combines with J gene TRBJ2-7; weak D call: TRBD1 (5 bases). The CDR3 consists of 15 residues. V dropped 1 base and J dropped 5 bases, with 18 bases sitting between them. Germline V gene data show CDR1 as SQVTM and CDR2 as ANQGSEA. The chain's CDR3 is CSVEGGTLKGNEQYF. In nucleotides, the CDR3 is TGCAGCGTTGAAGGGGGCACACTAAAGGGAAACGAGCAGTACTTC.

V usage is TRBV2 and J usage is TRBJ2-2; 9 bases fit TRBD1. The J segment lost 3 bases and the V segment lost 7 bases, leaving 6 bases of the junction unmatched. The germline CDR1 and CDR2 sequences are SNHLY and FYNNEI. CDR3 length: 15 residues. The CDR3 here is CASKRRTGDTGELFF. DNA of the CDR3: TGTGCCAGCAAGCGGAGGACAGGGGACACCGGGGAGCTGTTTTTT.

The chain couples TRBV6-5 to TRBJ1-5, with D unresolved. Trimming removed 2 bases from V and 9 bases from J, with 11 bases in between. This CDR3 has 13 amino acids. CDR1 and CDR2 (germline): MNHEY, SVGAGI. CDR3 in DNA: TGTGCCAGCAGTTACCGGGGAGTTGGGCCCCAGCATTTT. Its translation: CASSYRGVGPQHF.

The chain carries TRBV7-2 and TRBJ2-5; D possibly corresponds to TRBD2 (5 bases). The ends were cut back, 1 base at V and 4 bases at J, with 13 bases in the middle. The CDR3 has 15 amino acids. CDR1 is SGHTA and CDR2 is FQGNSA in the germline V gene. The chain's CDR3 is CASSLGTPWGETQYF. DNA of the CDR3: TGTGCCAGCAGCTTAGGGACTCCTTGGGGAGAGACCCAGTACTTC.

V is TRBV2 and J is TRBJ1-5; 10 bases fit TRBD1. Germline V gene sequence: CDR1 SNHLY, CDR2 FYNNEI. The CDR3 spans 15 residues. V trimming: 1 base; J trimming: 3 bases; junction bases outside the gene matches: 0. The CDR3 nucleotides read TGTGCCAGCAGTGAAGGACAGGGGGCCAATCAGCCCCAGCATTTT. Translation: CASSEGQGANQPQHF. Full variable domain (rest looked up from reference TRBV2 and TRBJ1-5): EPEVTQTPSHQVTQMGQEVILRCVPISNHLYFYWYRQILGQKVEFLVSFYNNEISEKSEIFDDQFSVERPDGSNFTLKIRSTKLEDSAMYFCASSEGQGANQPQHFGDGTRLSIL.